This T cell receptor beta chain was retrieved from a study of cytomegalovirus exposure and HLA in healthy donors. Study-level points and caveats: A later analysis showed TCR association rates differing by HLA locus, peaking at DRB1 and lowest at HLA-C. A later analysis showed HLA-associated TCR beta chains outstripping equally common others in clonal expansion.

In regard to this clone: Its antigen remains unknown.

The PCR ran on 60 Vbeta and 13 Jbeta primers. The protocol was immunoSEQ multiplex PCR, while the TCRdb copy is restricted to in-frame clones and leaves out a portion. Here the sample spans roughly 150,000 clones, 65% to 70% being singletons. CDR3 size: 13 residues. Deletions cut 0 bases from V and 6 bases from J, with 6 bases between. The germline CDR1 and CDR2 sequences are SGDLS and YYNGEE. The sequenced sample was PBMCs. The chain carries TRBV9 and TRBJ2-2; TRBD1 might be the D (6 bases). The sequence derives from a man aged 25-45 years in good health and CMV-seropositive. CDR3 region: CASSVGGPGELFF. The DNA for the CDR3 is TGTGCCAGCAGCGTAGGGGGGCCCGGGGAGCTGTTTTTT.